These T cell receptor beta chains were read from a single sample in a study of blood T cell repertoires in COVID-19. Profiled with immunoSEQ multiplex PCR; TCRdb holds only in-frame clones, not every one. Here the sample spans 450,000 or so clones, 90% being singletons. The specimen sequenced was PBMCs or T cells enriched from blood (not recorded which). These receptors were collected from a man between 18 and 35 years old who had recovered from COVID-19. CDR3s include the opening cysteine and the closing phenylalanine or tryptophan. D genes are given only for firm matches.

v_call: TRBV4-1; j_call: TRBJ2-7; d_call: -; cdr3_aa: CASSQFAGYEQYF; cdr3_nt: TGCGCCAGCAGCCAGTTCGCAGGCTACGAGCAGTACTTC
v_call: TRBV5-8; j_call: TRBJ1-5; d_call: TRBD1; cdr3_aa: CATPTTKTGDRNQPQHF; cdr3_nt: TGTGCCACCCCTACTACAAAGACAGGGGATAGAAATCAGCCCCAGCATTTT
v_call: TRBV27; j_call: TRBJ2-1; d_call: TRBD2; cdr3_aa: CASSAYTSGTYNEQFF; cdr3_nt: TGTGCCAGCAGTGCGTACACTAGCGGGACCTACAATGAGCAGTTCTTC
v_call: TRBV11-3; j_call: TRBJ2-6; d_call: -; cdr3_aa: CASSLVGGSGANVLTF; cdr3_nt: TGTGCCAGCAGCTTAGTTGGAGGGTCTGGGGCCAACGTCCTGACTTTC
v_call: TRBV18; j_call: TRBJ2-3; d_call: -; cdr3_aa: CASSEDGPAGDTQYF; cdr3_nt: TGTGCCAGCTCAGAGGACGGCCCAGCGGGAGATACGCAGTATTTT
v_call: TRBV11-2; j_call: TRBJ1-2; d_call: -; cdr3_aa: CASSTSTAVDGYTF; cdr3_nt: TGTGCCAGCAGCACTTCGACAGCAGTGGATGGCTACACCTTC
v_call: TRBV9; j_call: TRBJ2-7; d_call: TRBD2; cdr3_aa: CASSVGGTKMQQYF; cdr3_nt: TGTGCCAGCAGCGTAGGCGGGACTAAGATGCAGCAGTACTTC
v_call: TRBV29-1; j_call: TRBJ2-1; d_call: TRBD2; cdr3_aa: CSVVRGRALGEQFF; cdr3_nt: TGCAGCGTTGTACGCGGGAGGGCCCTCGGTGAGCAGTTCTTC
v_call: TRBV21-1; j_call: TRBJ1-2; d_call: -; cdr3_aa: CASIPQGAGYTF; cdr3_nt: TGTGCCAGCATTCCCCAGGGGGCTGGCTACACCTTC
v_call: TRBV15; j_call: TRBJ2-3; d_call: -; cdr3_aa: CATSRQGYSTDTQYF; cdr3_nt: TGTGCCACCAGCAGGCAGGGGTACAGCACAGATACGCAGTATTTT
v_call: TRBV6-1; j_call: TRBJ1-2; d_call: -; cdr3_aa: CASSEAFRDMRGYTF; cdr3_nt: TGTGCCAGCAGTGAAGCGTTCAGGGATATGAGGGGCTACACCTTC